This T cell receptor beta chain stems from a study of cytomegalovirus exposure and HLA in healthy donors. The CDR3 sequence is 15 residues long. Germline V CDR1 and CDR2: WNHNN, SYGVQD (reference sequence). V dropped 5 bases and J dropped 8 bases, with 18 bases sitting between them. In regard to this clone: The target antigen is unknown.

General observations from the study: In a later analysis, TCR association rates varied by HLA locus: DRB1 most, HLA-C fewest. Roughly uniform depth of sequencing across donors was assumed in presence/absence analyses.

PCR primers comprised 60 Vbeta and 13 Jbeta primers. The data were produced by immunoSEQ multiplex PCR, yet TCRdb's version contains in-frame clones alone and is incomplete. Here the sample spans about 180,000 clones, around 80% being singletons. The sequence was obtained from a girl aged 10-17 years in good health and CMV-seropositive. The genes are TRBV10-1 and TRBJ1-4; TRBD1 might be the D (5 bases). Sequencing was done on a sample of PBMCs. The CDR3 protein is CASSQGRDRREKLFF. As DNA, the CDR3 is TGCGCCAGCAGTCAAGGGCGGGACCGGAGAGAAAAACTGTTTTTT.